This TCR beta chain was sequenced during a study of response to subunit inactivated influenza vaccine. Findings and caveats of the study: Each seasonal flu vaccination may recruit only limited new T cells, authors suggested.

V lost 4 bases to trimming and J lost 6 bases, with 12 bases between them. Per germline, CDR1 SQVTM and CDR2 ANQGSEA. The CDR3 has 12 amino acids. TCRdb ran MiXCR on the RT-PCR reads and lists one entry per CDR3 protein. The sample yields about 780,000 distinct CDR3 sequences, about 18% seen once. This clonotype came up a few times. Antigen unknown. This chain connects TRBV29-1 to TRBJ1-1; no clear D. The sequence was obtained from a man aged 50 or older who received an inactivated influenza vaccine. Sequencing was performed on PBMCs from blood, taken roughly 5 days after vaccination. This chain's CDR3 is CSVVTTASEAFF. As DNA, the CDR3 is TGCAGCGTTGTGACCACAGCCTCTGAAGCTTTCTTT.